The sequence of this T cell receptor (beta chain) was determined in a study of shared clonotypes between healthy human individuals. Samples underwent the assay at deep level. Libraries were prepared by immunoSEQ multiplex PCR; TCRdb keeps only in-frame clonotypes and omits some of them. The table includes approximately 500,000 clones, almost 80% detected once. This CDR3 region has 18 residues. Among the donors, all were Caucasian adults who lived in Nashville, Tennessee. Unsorted samples, those not sorted, used some 89 million PBMCs for genomic DNA. The chain couples TRBV21-1 to TRBJ1-5; the table calls TRBD1, which could not be checked here. TRBV21-1 is shown as a pseudogene. Sequencing was performed on PBMCs. The TCR was taken from a woman between 40 and 55 years old in good health. Some clones in this sample may be carry-over from other donors' samples. CDR3 loop: CDPILTGPRRYSNQPQHF. The CDR3 nucleotides are TGTGACCCGATCCTGACAGGACCCCGGAGGTATAGCAATCAGCCCCAGCATTTT.